Presented here are 18 T cell receptor beta chains from one specimen sequenced in a study of blood T cell repertoires in COVID-19. Profiling relied on immunoSEQ multiplex PCR, and the TCRdb table lists in-frame clones only, not all of them. The data contain some 46,000 clones, roughly 88% of them singletons. The specimen sequenced was peripheral blood. The receptors here all came from a man aged 50 to 59 with acute or convalescent COVID-19.

The J gene is TRBJ1-6, the V gene TRBV5-1; D call uncertain. V shed 4 bases and J shed 10 bases, with 15 bases lying between them. The CDR3 covers 14 residues. CDR1 is SGHRS and CDR2 is YFSETQ in the germline V gene. The CDR3 is CASSIGNGESPLHF. The CDR3 region has the DNA TGCGCCAGCAGCATCGGGAACGGTGAATCACCCCTCCACTTT.

The CDR3 nucleotides are TGTGCCTGCTCCCACGGTAAAGTAGATTCACCCCTCCACTTT. It is translated as CACSHGKVDSPLHF. The chain joins TRBV30 to TRBJ1-6, with D unclear. The CDR3 consists of 14 residues. Germline V CDR1 and CDR2: GTSNPN, SVGIG (reference sequence). V was shortened by 6 bases and J by 8 bases, with 17 bases between the two germline ends. Full variable domain (rest looked up from reference TRBV30 and TRBJ1-6): SQTIHQWPATLVQPVGSPLSLECTVEGTSNPNLYWYRQAAGRGLQLLFYSVGIGQISSEVPQNLSASRPQDRQFILSSKKLLLSDSGFYLCACSHGKVDSPLHFGNGTRLTVT.

This chain uses TRBV11-3 with TRBJ1-2; D may be TRBD1 (6 bases). In germline, CDR1 is SGHNT, CDR2 YENEEA. The CDR3 length is 16 residues. V was shortened by 5 bases and J by 6 bases, with 22 bases between the two germline ends. CDR3 sequence (DNA): TGTGCCAGCAGCGTCGGGGCGGCAGGGGCAATCAATGGCTACACCTTC. Its translation: CASSVGAAGAINGYTF.

The chain uses TRBV9 and TRBJ2-4; 9 bases are a match to TRBD1. Germline CDR1 reads SGDLS; CDR2 reads YYNGEE. The ends lost 5 bases at V and 0 bases at J; junction bases unmatched: 6. The CDR3 covers 16 residues. The chain's CDR3 is CASSSGTGQAKNIQYF. The CDR3 bases are TGTGCCAGCAGTTCCGGGACAGGGCAAGCCAAAAACATTCAGTACTTC.

The chain combines TRBV7-9 with TRBJ1-4; TRBD1 agrees at 8 bases. Per the germline V gene, CDR1 is SEHNR and CDR2 is FQNEAQ (reference sequence). V dropped 5 bases and J dropped 7; count of bases not matched to a gene: 9. The CDR3 spans 15 residues. As DNA, the CDR3 is TGTGCCAGCAGCCCGAGACAGGGGACGGGTGAAAAACTGTTTTTT. Its translation is CASSPRQGTGEKLFF.

The rearrangement joins TRBV5-4 to TRBJ2-1; 15 nucleotides line up with TRBD2. The length of the CDR3 is 15 residues. Germline trimming cut 4 bases from V and 7 bases from J; bases unmatched to any gene: 3. Germline loops: CDR1 SGHNT, CDR2 YYREEE (reference sequence). CDR3 protein: CASSAGTSGRNEQFF. The CDR3 bases are TGTGCCAGCAGCGCCGGGACTAGCGGGAGGAATGAGCAGTTCTTC. Using reference TRBV5-4 and TRBJ2-1 for the parts outside the CDR3, the full variable domain is ETGVTQSPTHLIKTRGQQVTLRCSSQSGHNTVSWYQQALGQGPQFIFQYYREEENGRGNFPPRFSGLQFPNYSSELNVNALELDDSALYLCASSAGTSGRNEQFFGPGTRLTVL.

The genes are TRBV6-2 or TRBV6-3 and TRBJ1-5, with TRBD1 matching 12 bases. This CDR3 is 16 amino acids long. Germline lookup yields CDR1 MNHEY and CDR2 SVGEGT. Trimming cost V 2 bases and J 6 bases; bases outside gene matches: 5. DNA for the CDR3: TGTGCCAGCAGTTACCCGGGACAGGGGGCGAGTCAGCCCCAGCATTTT. This encodes CASSYPGQGASQPQHF.

The V gene is TRBV7-2, the J gene TRBJ2-2; D not certain. The CDR3 is 13 amino acids. V lost 7 bases, J lost 7 bases, and 13 bases lay in between. Germline V CDR1 and CDR2: SGHTA, FQGNSA. The CDR3 region is CASTSEFDGELFF. In DNA form, the CDR3 reads TGTGCCAGCACTTCGGAGTTCGACGGGGAGCTGTTTTTT.

This clone was seen a few times. The chain employs TRBV5-6 and TRBJ1-3, with D hard to call. V was trimmed by 5 bases and J by 1 base, leaving 16 bases between them. CDR1 and CDR2 from the germline V gene are SGHDT and YYEEEE. This CDR3 is built from 16 residues. The CDR3 loop is CASSPPGAQSGNTIYF. DNA for the CDR3: TGTGCCAGCAGTCCCCCCGGCGCACAGTCTGGAAACACCATATATTTT.

The chain has TRBV20-1 and TRBJ2-1, with D possibly being TRBD2 (5 bases). The CDR3 is 11 residues long. The V gene's germline CDR1 is DFQATT and CDR2 SNEGSKA (reference sequence). The V end was cut by 5 bases, the J end by 7 bases, with 9 bases between. Written as DNA, the CDR3 is TGCAGTGCTGAGGACTCTAATGAGCAGTTCTTC. This codes for CSAEDSNEQFF.

CDR3 DNA: TGTGCCAGCAGTCAAAACCTACAGGTCTTTTATAACACTGAAGCTTTCTTT. This sequence encodes CASSQNLQVFYNTEAFF. The chain uses TRBV6-6 and TRBJ1-1; D is possibly TRBD1 (5 bases). Germline V CDR1 and CDR2: MNHNY, SVGAGI (reference sequence). This CDR3 comprises 17 residues. Trimming removed 5 bases from V and 2 bases from J, with 21 bases in between.

V usage is TRBV6-4 and J usage is TRBJ2-3; 10 positions agree with TRBD1. This CDR3 has 15 amino acids. From germline, CDR1 is MRHNA and CDR2 SNTAGT. V shed 5 bases, J shed 1 base, and the junction held 3 bases outside the gene matches. Here the CDR3 DNA reads TGTGCCAGCAGTATCGGGACAGGGGGCACAGATACGCAGTATTTT. The encoded protein is CASSIGTGGTDTQYF.

The chain couples TRBV7-3 to TRBJ1-2; 7 bases fit TRBD1. J gave up 2 bases and V 5 bases, and 14 bases lay outside the gene matches. Germline V gene lookup returns CDR1 SGHTA and CDR2 FQGTGA. The CDR3 contains 17 residues. The CDR3 DNA follows: TGTGCCAGCAGCCTAAAACCCACTCCGGGACAGAACTATGGCTACACCTTC. Translation gives CASSLKPTPGQNYGYTF.

The chain carries TRBV7-2 and TRBJ2-5; D might be TRBD2 (5 bases). This CDR3 contains 15 residues. Trimming took off 1 base at V and 4 bases at J, with 13 bases between the two ends. CDR1 is SGHTA and CDR2 is FQGNSA in the germline V gene. The CDR3 is CASSLDLGAPETQYF. CDR3 sequence (DNA): TGTGCCAGCAGCTTAGATCTGGGAGCCCCAGAGACCCAGTACTTC. The whole variable domain, filled in from reference TRBV7-2 and TRBJ2-5, reads GAGVSQSPSNKVTEKGKDVELRCDPISGHTALYWYRQSLGQGLEFLIYFQGNSAPDKSGLPSDRFSAERTGGSVSTLTIQRTQQEDSAVYLCASSLDLGAPETQYFGPGTRLLVL.

V is TRBV18 and J is TRBJ1-1, with 7 bases that match TRBD1. This CDR3 region has 14 residues. The junction had 5 bases not matched to a gene; V was cut back by 5 bases and J by 2 bases. Germline values: CDR1 KGHSH, CDR2 LQKENI. CDR3 residues: CASSSRDSNTEAFF. The CDR3 DNA sequence: TGTGCCAGCTCATCCCGGGACAGTAACACTGAAGCTTTCTTT.

J is TRBJ1-3 and V is TRBV12-3 or TRBV12-4, with a tentative D call TRBD1 (5 bases). The CDR3 is 13 residues long. V lost 6 bases to trimming and J lost 4 bases, with 10 bases between them. This CDR3 reads CASRSDTGNTIYF. The CDR3 DNA follows: TGTGCCAGCAGATCGGACACGGGAAACACCATATATTTT.

CDR3 DNA: TGTGCCAGCGGATACAGGGGACCCGAGCAGTACTTC. This translates into CASGYRGPEQYF. The gene calls are TRBV6-7 and TRBJ2-7; 7 bases map to TRBD1. TRBV6-7 is an ORF, and what it does is uncertain. The CDR3 loop spans 12 amino acids. V trimming: 8 bases; J trimming: 6 bases; junction bases outside the gene matches: 7.

The chain is built from TRBV9 and TRBJ2-4; tentative D call: TRBD2 (5 bases). V was trimmed by 0 bases and J by 0 bases, leaving 10 bases between them. CDR3 length: 16 residues. Germline V CDR1 and CDR2: SGDLS, YYNGEE. The CDR3 protein is CASSVESGLAKNIQYF. CDR3 bases: TGTGCCAGCAGCGTAGAGAGCGGATTAGCCAAAAACATTCAGTACTTC.